This is a list of T cell receptor beta chains from one sample in a study of T-cell reconstitution after alpha-beta-depleted transplantation in children. TCRdb redid the calling of the PCR reads with MiXCR, one entry per CDR3 protein. The sample lists approximately 430,000 distinct CDR3 sequences, around 15% occurring once. This specimen was PBMCs, mostly from graft donor cells, taken 360 days after TCRalphabeta/CD19-depleted stem cell transplant. The origin of the receptors is a boy under two years old who had a stem cell transplant for Wiskott-Aldrich syndrome, so the T cells may come from the graft donor. Both conserved end residues are part of each CDR3. D genes are given only for firm matches. Clone sizes are given selectively: once, few, many, or a class where the clone is expanded.

.,TRBV14,few,TRBJ2-3,CASSQDVLWAKTQYF,TGTGCCAGCAGCCAAGATGTCCTGTGGGCGAAGACGCAGTATTTT
.,TRBV10-3,.,TRBJ2-3,CAISGSTDTQYF,TGTGCCATCTCGGGGAGCACAGATACGCAGTATTTT
TRBD2,TRBV4-3,few,TRBJ2-1,CASSQPRTSGMDNEQFF,TGCGCCAGCAGCCAACCCCGGACTAGCGGGATGGACAATGAGCAGTTCTTC
TRBD1,TRBV10-2,.,TRBJ2-5,CASSGTGGQETQYF,TGCGCCAGCAGCGGAACAGGGGGCCAAGAGACCCAGTACTTC
.,TRBV12-3/TRBV12-4,few,TRBJ2-2,CASSLAQGTGELFF,TGTGCCAGCAGTTTAGCGCAAGGAACCGGGGAGCTGTTTTTT
TRBD2,TRBV7-2,once,TRBJ2-5,CASSPGLAMETQYF,TGTGCCAGCAGCCCGGGACTAGCGATGGAGACCCAGTACTTC
.,TRBV12-3/TRBV12-4,few,TRBJ2-3,CASSFSAVSTDTQYF,TGTGCCAGCAGTTTCTCGGCAGTTAGCACAGATACGCAGTATTTT
.,TRBV6-1,.,TRBJ2-3,CASSDRHTDTQYF,TGTGCCAGCAGTGATCGTCACACAGATACGCAGTATTTT
.,TRBV12-3/TRBV12-4,.,TRBJ2-7,CASSSAAGPYEQYF,TGTGCCAGCAGTTCCGCTGCAGGGCCCTACGAGCAGTACTTC
TRBD1,TRBV20-1,.,TRBJ1-5,CSASTGDQPQHF,TGCAGTGCTAGCACAGGGGATCAGCCCCAGCATTTT
.,TRBV3-1,few,TRBJ2-1,CASSRQRTYNEQFF,TGTGCCAGCAGCCGACAGAGGACCTACAATGAGCAGTTCTTC
TRBD2,TRBV13,many,TRBJ2-7,CASSRGGYYEQYF,TGTGCCAGCAGCAGGGGAGGGTACTACGAGCAGTACTTC
TRBD2,TRBV9,few,TRBJ2-1,CASSLGGDRHNEQFF,TGTGCCAGCAGCCTCGGGGGGGATCGACACAATGAGCAGTTCTTC
.,TRBV6-5,.,TRBJ1-2,CASSSTNGYTF,TGTGCCAGCAGTTCGACAAATGGCTACACCTTC
TRBD2,TRBV3-1,few,TRBJ2-7,CASSQSPHLAVLRMVQYF,TGTGCCAGCAGCCAAAGCCCCCACCTAGCGGTTCTACGTATGGTGCAGTACTTC
.,TRBV18,.,TRBJ2-7,CASSLPGHAEQYF,TGTGCCAGCTCGCTCCCGGGACATGCTGAGCAGTACTTC
.,TRBV6-5,.,TRBJ2-2,CASSSFGVGTGELFF,TGTGCCAGCAGTTCGTTTGGGGTGGGCACCGGGGAGCTGTTTTTT
.,TRBV12-3/TRBV12-4,.,TRBJ2-7,CASSPLGQGGLGSYEQYF,TGTGCCAGCAGTCCCCTAGGGCAAGGGGGTTTGGGCTCCTACGAGCAGTACTTC
TRBD1,TRBV18,few,TRBJ2-3,CASSPTRPTGLTDTQYF,TGTGCCAGCTCACCTACCCGCCCGACAGGGTTGACAGATACGCAGTATTTT
TRBD1,TRBV2,many,TRBJ1-2,CASSEDRARRNYGYTF,TGTGCCAGCAGCGAGGACAGGGCTAGACGCAACTATGGCTACACCTTC
TRBD1,TRBV7-9,few,TRBJ1-4,CASSLATGINEKLFF,TGTGCCAGCAGCTTAGCGACAGGGATTAATGAAAAACTGTTTTTT
.,TRBV5-8,.,TRBJ1-2,CASSLVPDYGYTF,TGTGCCAGCAGCTTGGTTCCGGACTATGGCTACACCTTC
.,TRBV11-3,.,TRBJ2-7,CASSPAGRSYEQYF,TGTGCCAGCAGCCCGGCCGGCCGCTCCTACGAGCAGTACTTC
.,TRBV7-6,.,TRBJ1-1,CASSPREGRAEAFF,TGTGCCAGCAGCCCCCGGGAGGGTAGGGCTGAAGCTTTCTTT
.,TRBV7-2,.,TRBJ2-2,CASNLRSNTGELFF,TGTGCCAGCAACCTTAGGTCGAACACCGGGGAGCTGTTTTTT
.,TRBV6-1,once,TRBJ2-2,CASRSPPAGELFF,TGTGCCAGCCGCAGCCCACCAGCCGGGGAGCTGTTTTTT
.,TRBV9,few,TRBJ1-4,CASSVDPGPNEKLFF,TGTGCCAGCAGCGTAGATCCGGGACCGAATGAAAAACTGTTTTTT
.,TRBV12-3/TRBV12-4,.,TRBJ1-5,CARSLVGAGQPQHF,TGTGCCAGAAGTTTAGTGGGGGCAGGTCAGCCCCAGCATTTT
.,TRBV5-6,few,TRBJ2-1,CASSLVRETVYNEQFF,TGTGCCAGCAGCTTGGTTCGAGAGACCGTCTACAATGAGCAGTTCTTC
.,TRBV7-2,few,TRBJ2-1,CASSLLFGDNEQFF,TGTGCCAGCAGCTTACTCTTCGGTGACAATGAGCAGTTCTTC
TRBD1,TRBV10-3,.,TRBJ2-7,CAISERAGTGSNEQYF,TGTGCCATCAGTGAGAGAGCCGGGACAGGATCGAACGAGCAGTACTTC
.,TRBV3-1,many,TRBJ1-1,CASSQEGRNTEAFF,TGTGCCAGCAGCCAAGAGGGCAGGAACACTGAAGCTTTCTTT
TRBD1,TRBV10-1,.,TRBJ2-5,CASSGDRGSTQYF,TGCGCCAGCAGTGGGGACAGGGGTTCGACCCAGTACTTC
.,TRBV28,.,TRBJ1-1,CASSGGTSGAEAFF,TGTGCCAGCAGTGGCGGGACAAGTGGAGCTGAAGCTTTCTTT
TRBD1,TRBV20-1,once,TRBJ2-7,CSVWTGGYEQYF,TGCAGTGTTTGGACAGGGGGCTACGAGCAGTACTTC
.,TRBV29-1,many,TRBJ2-7,CSVGQGNEQYF,TGCAGCGTTGGCCAGGGTAACGAGCAGTACTTC
.,TRBV20-1,few,TRBJ1-6,CSASPALQRAPLHF,TGCAGTGCTAGCCCAGCCCTACAGCGGGCACCCCTCCACTTT
TRBD2,TRBV28,.,TRBJ2-3,CASSQSGLVRPSTDTQYF,TGTGCCAGCAGTCAATCGGGACTAGTTAGACCTAGCACAGATACGCAGTATTTT
.,TRBV12-3/TRBV12-4,.,TRBJ2-7,CASSALASGYEQYF,TGTGCCAGCTCCGCCCTAGCCTCCGGCTACGAGCAGTACTTC
.,TRBV11-2,once,TRBJ1-2,CASSIDITYGYTF,TGTGCCAGCAGCATAGACATCACTTATGGCTACACCTTC
TRBD1,TRBV7-9,.,TRBJ1-6,CASSLLGGLLPSPLHF,TGTGCCAGCAGCTTGTTAGGGGGCCTGCTTCCATCACCCCTCCACTTT
.,TRBV4-2,.,TRBJ1-5,CAISPRGFMSNQPQHF,TGTGCCATCAGCCCCAGGGGATTCATGAGCAATCAGCCCCAGCATTTT
.,TRBV12-3/TRBV12-4,many,TRBJ2-7,CASSFDRRNEQYF,TGTGCCAGCAGTTTCGACAGGCGAAACGAGCAGTACTTC
TRBD1,TRBV5-1,.,TRBJ2-4,CASSLATSGTGRNIQYF,TGCGCCAGCAGCTTGGCTACCTCCGGGACAGGGCGAAACATTCAGTACTTC
.,TRBV10-3,.,TRBJ2-3,CATASGLPHLTDTQYF,TGTGCCACCGCCTCCGGACTACCACACCTCACAGATACGCAGTATTTT
TRBD1,TRBV6-2/TRBV6-3,.,TRBJ2-1,CASRGASWTGVYNEQFF,TGTGCCAGCCGCGGGGCTTCGTGGACAGGGGTCTACAATGAGCAGTTCTTC
.,TRBV10-3,many,TRBJ2-3,CAISDRGGDRAKTGTDTQYF,TGTGCCATCAGTGATCGGGGGGGGGACAGGGCCAAGACGGGCACAGATACGCAGTATTTT
TRBD1,TRBV25-1,few,TRBJ2-2,CASSTRITGGGTGELFF,TGTGCCAGCAGTACCCGAATAACAGGGGGTGGGACCGGGGAGCTGTTTTTT
.,TRBV12-3/TRBV12-4,few,TRBJ2-3,CASSLHSRVAKQYF,TGTGCCAGCAGTTTACACAGTAGGGTAGCGAAGCAGTATTTT
.,TRBV12-3/TRBV12-4,few,TRBJ2-1,CASSLNSRNEQFF,TGTGCCAGCAGTTTAAACAGCCGCAATGAGCAGTTCTTC
TRBD1,TRBV6-1,once,TRBJ1-1,CASRDRLNTEAFF,TGTGCCAGCCGGGACAGACTGAACACTGAAGCTTTCTTT
.,TRBV30,.,TRBJ2-3,CAWRRGDTQYF,TGTGCCTGGAGACGTGGAGATACGCAGTATTTT
TRBD2,TRBV5-1,few,TRBJ2-5,CASSLAASGVSYQETQYF,TGCGCCAGCAGCTTGGCGGCTAGCGGGGTTTCGTACCAAGAGACCCAGTACTTC
TRBD1,TRBV20-1,.,TRBJ2-7,CSARTGTVPYEQYF,TGCAGTGCTAGAACCGGGACAGTTCCCTACGAGCAGTACTTC
TRBD2,TRBV7-9,.,TRBJ2-3,CASSPRLAGMTDTQYF,TGTGCCAGCAGCCCCAGACTAGCGGGAATGACAGATACGCAGTATTTT
TRBD2,TRBV20-1,.,TRBJ2-3,CSARILAGTDTQYF,TGCAGTGCTAGGATTCTAGCGGGGACAGATACGCAGTATTTT
.,TRBV12-3/TRBV12-4,many,TRBJ1-3,CASSLTGNTIYF,TGTGCCAGCAGTTTAACCGGAAACACCATATATTTT
.,TRBV6-5,few,TRBJ2-3,CASSYGASLSKDTQYF,TGTGCCAGCAGTTATGGGGCTAGTCTTAGTAAAGATACGCAGTATTTT
TRBD1,TRBV15,.,TRBJ2-7,CATTRRQGNYEQYF,TGTGCCACCACCCGCCGACAGGGGAACTACGAGCAGTACTTC
.,TRBV6-2/TRBV6-3,few,TRBJ1-1,CASSYSQISNTEAFF,TGTGCCAGCAGTTACTCACAGATTTCGAACACTGAAGCTTTCTTT